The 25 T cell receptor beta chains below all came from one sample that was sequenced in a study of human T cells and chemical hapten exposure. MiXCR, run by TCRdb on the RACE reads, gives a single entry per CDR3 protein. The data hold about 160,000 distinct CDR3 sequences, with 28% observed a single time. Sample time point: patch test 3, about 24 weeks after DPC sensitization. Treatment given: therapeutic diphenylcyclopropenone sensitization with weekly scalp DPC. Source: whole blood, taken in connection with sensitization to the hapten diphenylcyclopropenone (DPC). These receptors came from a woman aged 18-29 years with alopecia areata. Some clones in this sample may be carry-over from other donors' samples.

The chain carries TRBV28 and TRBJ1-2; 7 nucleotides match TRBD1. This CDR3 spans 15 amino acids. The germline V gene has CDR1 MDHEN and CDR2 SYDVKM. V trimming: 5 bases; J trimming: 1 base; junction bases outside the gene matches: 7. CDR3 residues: CASSIGTALNYGYTF. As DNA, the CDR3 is TGTGCCAGCAGTATAGGGACAGCGCTTAACTATGGCTACACCTTC.

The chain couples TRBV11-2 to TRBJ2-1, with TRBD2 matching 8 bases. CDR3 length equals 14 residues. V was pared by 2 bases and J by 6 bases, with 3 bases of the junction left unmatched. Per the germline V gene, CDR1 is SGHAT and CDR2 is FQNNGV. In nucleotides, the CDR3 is TGTGCCAGCAGCTTAACGGGAGGGGGCAATGAGCAGTTCTTC. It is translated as CASSLTGGGNEQFF.

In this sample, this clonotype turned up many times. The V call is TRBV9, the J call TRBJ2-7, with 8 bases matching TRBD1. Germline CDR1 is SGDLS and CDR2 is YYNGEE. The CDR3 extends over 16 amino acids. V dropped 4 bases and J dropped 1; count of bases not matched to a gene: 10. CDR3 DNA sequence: TGTGCCAGCAGCCCCGGACAGGGCATGGGATCCTACGAGCAGTACTTC. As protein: CASSPGQGMGSYEQYF.

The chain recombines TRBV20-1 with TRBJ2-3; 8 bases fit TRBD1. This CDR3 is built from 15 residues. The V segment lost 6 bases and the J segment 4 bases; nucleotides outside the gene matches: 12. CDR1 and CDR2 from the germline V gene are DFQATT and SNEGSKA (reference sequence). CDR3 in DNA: TGCAGTGCGGCCAAGGTTGGACAGGGTTCAGATACGCAGTATTTT. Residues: CSAAKVGQGSDTQYF.

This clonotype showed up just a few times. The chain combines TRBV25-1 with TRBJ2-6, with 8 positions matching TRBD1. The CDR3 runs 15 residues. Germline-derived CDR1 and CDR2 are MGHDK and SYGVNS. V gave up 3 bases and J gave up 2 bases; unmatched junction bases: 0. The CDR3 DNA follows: TGTGCCAGCAGTGACAGGGGGCCTGGGGCCAACGTCCTGACTTTC. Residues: CASSDRGPGANVLTF. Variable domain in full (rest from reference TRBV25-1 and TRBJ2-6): EADIYQTPRYLVIGTGKKITLECSQTMGHDKMYWYQQDPGMELHLIHYSYGVNSTEKGDLSSESTVSRIRTEHFPLTLESARPSHTSQYLCASSDRGPGANVLTFGAGSRLTVL.

Here the CDR3 reads CASQRDGQTGELFF. In DNA form, the CDR3 reads TGTGCCAGCCAGCGAGACGGCCAAACCGGGGAGCTGTTTTTT. The chain combines TRBV7-3 with TRBJ2-2; D uncertain. CDR3 length equals 14 residues. Germline loops: CDR1 SGHTA, CDR2 FQGTGA. With 8 bases removed from V and 5 bases from J, the gap between germline ends came to 15 bases.

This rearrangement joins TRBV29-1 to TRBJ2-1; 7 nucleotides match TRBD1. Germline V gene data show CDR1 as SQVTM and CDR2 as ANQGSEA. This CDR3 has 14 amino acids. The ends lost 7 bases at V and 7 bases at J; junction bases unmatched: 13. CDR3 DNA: TGCAGCGCTATCCGCCCCGACAGGGTTAATGAGCAGTTCTTC. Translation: CSAIRPDRVNEQFF.

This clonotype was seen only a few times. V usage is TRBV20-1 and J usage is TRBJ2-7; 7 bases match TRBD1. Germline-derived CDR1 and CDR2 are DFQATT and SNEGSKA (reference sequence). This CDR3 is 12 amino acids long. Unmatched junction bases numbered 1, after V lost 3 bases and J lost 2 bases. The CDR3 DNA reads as TGCAGTGCTAGTGGGACAGCCTACGAGCAGTACTTC. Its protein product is CSASGTAYEQYF.

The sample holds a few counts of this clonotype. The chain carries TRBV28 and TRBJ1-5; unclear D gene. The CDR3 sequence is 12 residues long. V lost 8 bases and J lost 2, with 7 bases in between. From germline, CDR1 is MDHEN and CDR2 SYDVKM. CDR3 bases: TGTGCCAGCGAGAAGGGCAATCAGCCCCAGCATTTT. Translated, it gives CASEKGNQPQHF.

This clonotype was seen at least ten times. The CDR3 nucleotides read TGTGCCAGCAGCTTCGACTACGAGCAGTACTTC. Encoded protein: CASSFDYEQYF. The chain is built from TRBV7-2 and TRBJ2-7, with no clear D. Trimming removed 3 bases at V and 3 bases at J, with 3 bases between. Germline CDR1 is SGHTA and CDR2 is FQGNSA. The CDR3 is 11 amino acids. The full variable domain, in which reference TRBV7-2 and TRBJ2-7 provide the parts outside the CDR3, is GAGVSQSPSNKVTEKGKDVELRCDPISGHTALYWYRQSLGQGLEFLIYFQGNSAPDKSGLPSDRFSAERTGGSVSTLTIQRTQQEDSAVYLCASSFDYEQYFGPGTRLTVT.

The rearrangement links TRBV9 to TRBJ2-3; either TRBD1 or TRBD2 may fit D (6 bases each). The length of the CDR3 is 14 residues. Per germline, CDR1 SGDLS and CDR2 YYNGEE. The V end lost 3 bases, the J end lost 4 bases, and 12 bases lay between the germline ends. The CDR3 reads CASSGGATPDTQYF. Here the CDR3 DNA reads TGTGCCAGCAGCGGGGGGGCTACCCCAGATACGCAGTATTTT.

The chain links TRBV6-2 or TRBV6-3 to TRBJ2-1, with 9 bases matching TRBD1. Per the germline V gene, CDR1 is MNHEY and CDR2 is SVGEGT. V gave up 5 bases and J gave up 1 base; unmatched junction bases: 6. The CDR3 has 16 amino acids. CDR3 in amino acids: CASSPGTGRSYNEQFF. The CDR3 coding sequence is TGTGCCAGCAGTCCCGGGACAGGGCGGTCCTACAATGAGCAGTTCTTC.

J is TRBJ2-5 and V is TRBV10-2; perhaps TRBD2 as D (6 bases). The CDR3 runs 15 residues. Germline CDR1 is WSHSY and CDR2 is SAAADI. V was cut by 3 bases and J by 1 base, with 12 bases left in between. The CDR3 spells CASSDPGSSQETQYF. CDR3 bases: TGCGCCAGCAGTGATCCCGGGAGTTCCCAAGAGACCCAGTACTTC.

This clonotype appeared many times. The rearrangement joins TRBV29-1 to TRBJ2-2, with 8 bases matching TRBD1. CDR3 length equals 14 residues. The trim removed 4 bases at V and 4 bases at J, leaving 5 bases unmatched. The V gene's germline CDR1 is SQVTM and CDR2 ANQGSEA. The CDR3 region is CSVAPGTGTGELFF. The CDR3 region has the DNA TGCAGCGTTGCCCCCGGGACAGGCACCGGGGAGCTGTTTTTT.

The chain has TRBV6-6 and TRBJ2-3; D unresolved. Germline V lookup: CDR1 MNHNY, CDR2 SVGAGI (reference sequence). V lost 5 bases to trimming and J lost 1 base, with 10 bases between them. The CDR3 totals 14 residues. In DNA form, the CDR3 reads TGTGCCAGCAGTCCCCGCAGCGGCACAGATACGCAGTATTTT. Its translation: CASSPRSGTDTQYF.

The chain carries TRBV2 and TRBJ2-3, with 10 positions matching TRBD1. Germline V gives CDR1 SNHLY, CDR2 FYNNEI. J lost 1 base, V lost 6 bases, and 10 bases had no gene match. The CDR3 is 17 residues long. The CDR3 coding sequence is TGTGCCAGCAGAGGGGACAGGGGTTGGGAGGGCACAGATACGCAGTATTTT. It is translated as CASRGDRGWEGTDTQYF.

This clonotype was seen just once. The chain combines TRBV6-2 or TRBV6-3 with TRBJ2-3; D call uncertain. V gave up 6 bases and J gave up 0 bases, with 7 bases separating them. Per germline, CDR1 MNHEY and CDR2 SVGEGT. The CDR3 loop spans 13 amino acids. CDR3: CASRHSSTDTQYF. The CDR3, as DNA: TGTGCCAGCAGACATTCTAGCACAGATACGCAGTATTTT.

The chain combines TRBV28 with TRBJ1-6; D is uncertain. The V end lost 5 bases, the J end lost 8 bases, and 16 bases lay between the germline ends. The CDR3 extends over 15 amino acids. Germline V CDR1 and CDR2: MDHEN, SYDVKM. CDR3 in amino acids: CASSPDFSGHSPLHF. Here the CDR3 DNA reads TGTGCCAGCAGTCCCGATTTCAGTGGCCATTCACCCCTCCACTTT. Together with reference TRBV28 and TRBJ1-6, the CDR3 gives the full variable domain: DVKVTQSSRYLVKRTGEKVFLECVQDMDHENMFWYRQDPGLGLRLIYFSYDVKMKEKGDIPEGYSVSREKKERFSLILESASTNQTSMYLCASSPDFSGHSPLHFGNGTRLTVT.

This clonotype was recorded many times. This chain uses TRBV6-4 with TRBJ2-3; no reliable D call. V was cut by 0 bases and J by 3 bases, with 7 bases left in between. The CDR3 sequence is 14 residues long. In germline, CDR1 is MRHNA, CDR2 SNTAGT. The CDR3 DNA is TGTGCCAGCAGTGACTCTCAAGGGACAGATACGCAGTATTTT. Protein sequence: CASSDSQGTDTQYF.

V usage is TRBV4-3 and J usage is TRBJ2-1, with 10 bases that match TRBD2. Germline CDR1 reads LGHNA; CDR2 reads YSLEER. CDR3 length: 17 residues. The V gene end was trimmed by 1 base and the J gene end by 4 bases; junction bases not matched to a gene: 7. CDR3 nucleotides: TGCGCCAGCAGCCAAGGGGGAGCTAGCGGGGGATACAATGAGCAGTTCTTC. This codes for CASSQGGASGGYNEQFF.

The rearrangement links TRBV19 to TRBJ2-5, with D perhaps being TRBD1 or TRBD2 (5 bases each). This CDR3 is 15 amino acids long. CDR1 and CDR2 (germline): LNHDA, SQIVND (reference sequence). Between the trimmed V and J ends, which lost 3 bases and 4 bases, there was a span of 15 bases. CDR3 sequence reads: CASSIWGGGGETQYF. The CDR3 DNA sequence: TGTGCCAGTAGTATTTGGGGCGGTGGGGGAGAGACCCAGTACTTC.

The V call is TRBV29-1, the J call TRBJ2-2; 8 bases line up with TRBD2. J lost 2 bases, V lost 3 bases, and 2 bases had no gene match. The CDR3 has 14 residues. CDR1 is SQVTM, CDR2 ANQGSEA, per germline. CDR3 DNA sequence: TGCAGCGTTGAGGGACTAGATAACACCGGGGAGCTGTTTTTT. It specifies CSVEGLDNTGELFF.

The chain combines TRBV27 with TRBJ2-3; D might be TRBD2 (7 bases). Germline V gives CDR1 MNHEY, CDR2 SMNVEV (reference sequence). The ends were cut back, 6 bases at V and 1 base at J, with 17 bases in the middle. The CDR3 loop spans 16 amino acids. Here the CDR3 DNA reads TGTGCCAGCAGACCCAAGGGGGGGGAGGGCACAGATACGCAGTATTTT. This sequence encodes CASRPKGGEGTDTQYF.

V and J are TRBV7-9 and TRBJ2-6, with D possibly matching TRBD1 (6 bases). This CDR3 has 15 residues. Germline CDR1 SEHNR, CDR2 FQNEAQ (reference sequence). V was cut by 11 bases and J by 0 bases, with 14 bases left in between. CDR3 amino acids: CAVQGTSSGANVLTF. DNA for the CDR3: TGTGCCGTACAGGGCACGAGCTCTGGGGCCAACGTCCTGACTTTC.

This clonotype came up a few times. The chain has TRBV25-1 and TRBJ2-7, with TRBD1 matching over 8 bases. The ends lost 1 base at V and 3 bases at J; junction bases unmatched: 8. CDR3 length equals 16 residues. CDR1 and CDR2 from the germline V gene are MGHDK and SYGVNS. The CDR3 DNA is TGTGCCAGCAGTGAATCCGCACAGGGGGAGCACTACGAGCAGTACTTC. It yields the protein CASSESAQGEHYEQYF.